Listed below are T cell receptor beta chains from one sample, sequenced in a study of OX40 agonist ivuxolimab in advanced cancers. The table came from immunoSEQ multiplex PCR; TCRdb's copy has only in-frame clones and leaves some out. This sample has 87,000 or so clones, with more than 75% found just once. Sequencing used CD4+ or CD8+ T cells sorted from blood, obtained in a trial of the OX40 agonist ivuxolimab. The receptor set was obtained from an adult with an advanced solid tumor such as melanoma, head and neck, liver or kidney cancer. The CDR3 runs from the conserved cysteine through the conserved F or W. Each record gives: clone size, V gene, J gene, D gene, CDR3 protein. The D gene is left open where the match is weak. Size is stated for part of the rows, as once, few or many counts, or as a class when the clone is expanded.

clone size: NA
V gene: TRBV2
J gene: TRBJ1-1
D gene: NA
CDR3 protein: CASNRVGTTEAFF

clone size: once
V gene: TRBV2
J gene: TRBJ2-1
D gene: NA
CDR3 protein: CASSIIGPSYNEQFF

clone size: NA
V gene: TRBV7-4
J gene: TRBJ1-6
D gene: NA
CDR3 protein: CASRTDSVGPLHF

clone size: NA
V gene: TRBV19
J gene: TRBJ2-7
D gene: TRBD2
CDR3 protein: CASSIRRGTSVYEQYF

clone size: NA
V gene: TRBV7-8
J gene: TRBJ2-5
D gene: NA
CDR3 protein: CASSLGTFQETQYF

clone size: NA
V gene: TRBV21-1
J gene: TRBJ1-2
D gene: NA
CDR3 protein: CASSRDRGSNYGYTF

clone size: NA
V gene: TRBV6-6
J gene: TRBJ1-1
D gene: TRBD1
CDR3 protein: CASSNRGTGEAFF

clone size: once
V gene: TRBV4-3
J gene: TRBJ1-4
D gene: NA
CDR3 protein: CASSQDVQSAKLFF

clone size: NA
V gene: TRBV11-2
J gene: TRBJ1-1
D gene: NA
CDR3 protein: CASSLNRDGTEAFF

clone size: NA
V gene: TRBV11-2
J gene: TRBJ2-7
D gene: NA
CDR3 protein: CASSLEVQSYEQYF

clone size: once
V gene: TRBV11-2
J gene: TRBJ2-7
D gene: NA
CDR3 protein: CASSSQAGRLYEQYF

clone size: NA
V gene: TRBV7-6
J gene: TRBJ1-4
D gene: NA
CDR3 protein: CASSLAIHEKLFF

clone size: NA
V gene: TRBV7-9
J gene: TRBJ2-1
D gene: NA
CDR3 protein: CASSPPGRSHNEQFF

clone size: NA
V gene: TRBV5-1
J gene: TRBJ2-7
D gene: TRBD1
CDR3 protein: CASSSSGTGSNEQYF

clone size: NA
V gene: TRBV29-1
J gene: TRBJ2-7
D gene: NA
CDR3 protein: CSVAQGYEQYF

clone size: NA
V gene: TRBV9
J gene: TRBJ2-1
D gene: TRBD1
CDR3 protein: CASSLTNRGYYNEQFF

clone size: NA
V gene: TRBV30
J gene: TRBJ2-3
D gene: TRBD2
CDR3 protein: CAWSVRGGGGTDTQYF

clone size: NA
V gene: TRBV13
J gene: TRBJ1-2
D gene: TRBD1
CDR3 protein: CASSNTRQGASYGYTF

clone size: NA
V gene: TRBV19
J gene: TRBJ1-4
D gene: NA
CDR3 protein: CASSAGLPLEKLFF

clone size: once
V gene: TRBV18
J gene: TRBJ2-6
D gene: TRBD1
CDR3 protein: CASSPDRVGSGANVLTF

clone size: NA
V gene: TRBV7-8
J gene: TRBJ1-3
D gene: NA
CDR3 protein: CASSLSDYSGNTIYF

clone size: NA
V gene: TRBV6-4
J gene: TRBJ2-3
D gene: NA
CDR3 protein: CASSPRTGAQTQYF

clone size: NA
V gene: TRBV4-3
J gene: TRBJ2-7
D gene: TRBD2
CDR3 protein: CASSQGPAGDREQYF

clone size: NA
V gene: TRBV27
J gene: TRBJ2-2
D gene: TRBD2
CDR3 protein: CASKRLADPNTGELFF

clone size: NA
V gene: TRBV5-1
J gene: TRBJ2-7
D gene: NA
CDR3 protein: CAGSSGPSYEQYF

clone size: NA
V gene: TRBV29-1
J gene: TRBJ2-3
D gene: NA
CDR3 protein: CSVVRGADTQYF

clone size: NA
V gene: TRBV5-4
J gene: TRBJ1-3
D gene: TRBD1
CDR3 protein: CASSFGQGDSGNTIYF

clone size: NA
V gene: TRBV6-5
J gene: TRBJ2-3
D gene: TRBD2
CDR3 protein: CASSYRGGGTDTQYF

clone size: NA
V gene: TRBV30
J gene: TRBJ2-1
D gene: TRBD2
CDR3 protein: CAWSVRGLAGYNEQFF

clone size: NA
V gene: TRBV7-2
J gene: TRBJ2-7
D gene: TRBD2
CDR3 protein: CASSLVGGTSSYEQYF

clone size: NA
V gene: TRBV15
J gene: TRBJ1-4
D gene: NA
CDR3 protein: CATSRDRVGTNEKLFF